This TCR beta chain was sequenced during a study of cytomegalovirus exposure and HLA in healthy donors. The table came from immunoSEQ multiplex PCR; TCRdb's copy has only in-frame clones and leaves some out. The sample carries about 63,000 clones, 70% to 90% recorded once. The germline CDR1 and CDR2 sequences are LNHNV and YYDKDF (reference sequence). CDR3 length: 14 amino acids. Trimming took 0 bases from V and 4 from J, leaving 9 bases between them. The chain uses TRBV15 and TRBJ1-2; D unresolved. Sequencing was carried out using PBMCs. This TCR was sampled from a woman aged 18-29 years in good health and CMV-seronegative. In DNA, the CDR3 is TGTGCCACCAGCAGAGATGGGTCAGGCTATGGCTACACCTTC. Translation gives CATSRDGSGYGYTF.